This T cell receptor beta chain was obtained from a study of T-cell memory formation after mild COVID-19. Study-wide results and caveats: For second-wave clones that peaked at day 37, SARS-CoV-2 specificity went unverified.

TCRdb fed the 5' RACE reads into MiXCR, producing one record per CDR3 protein. The sample carries 300,000 to 400,000 distinct CDR3 sequences, roughly an eighth recorded once. As regards this clonotype: The antigen remains undetermined.

The CDR3 totals 12 residues. V was shortened by 4 bases and J by 9 bases, with 13 bases between the two germline ends. Per the germline V gene, CDR1 is MNHNY and CDR2 is SVGAGI (reference sequence). The gene calls are TRBV6-6 and TRBJ2-7, with D unresolved. The sequence was obtained from a man between 18 and 29 years old who had mild COVID-19 (a few samples of this study predate the infection). Cell type and time point are not known. The sequenced sample consisted of PBMCs or a T cell subset sorted from them (not recorded which). The CDR3 sequence is CASSSGSTVQYV. The CDR3 DNA reads as TGTGCCAGCAGTTCCGGATCTACGGTGCAGTACGTC.